These 18 T cell receptor beta chains share one sample of origin, sequenced in a study of PD-L1 blockade in urothelial cancer. Only in-frame clones appear in the TCRdb table, and some are missing; sequencing was by immunoSEQ multiplex PCR. The data contain tens of thousands of clones, around 84% of them singletons. Sequencing used PBMCs, obtained around atezolizumab (anti-PD-L1) treatment. The receptors were gathered from a man aged 45-65 years with urothelial cancer.

This rearrangement joins TRBV30 to TRBJ2-3; 8 nucleotides align to TRBD2. Germline V gene sequence: CDR1 GTSNPN, CDR2 SVGIG (reference sequence). The CDR3 extends over 14 amino acids. V trimming: 4 bases; J trimming: 4 bases; junction bases outside the gene matches: 7. The CDR3 DNA reads as TGTGCCTGGAACCCGGGAGGGTCGGCAGATACGCAGTATTTT. As protein: CAWNPGGSADTQYF.

The gene calls are TRBV6-5 and TRBJ2-7; possible D gene TRBD1, 5 bases. The ends were cut back, 0 bases at V and 2 bases at J, with 14 bases in the middle. Germline assignment: CDR1 MNHEY and CDR2 SVGAGI. The CDR3 covers 16 residues. The CDR3 spells CASSYSRTSLTYEQYF. The CDR3 coding sequence is TGTGCCAGCAGTTACTCCAGGACAAGCCTTACCTACGAGCAGTACTTC.

V and J are TRBV28 and TRBJ2-1, with D possibly being TRBD1 (5 bases). Trimming left V 6 bases short and J 4 bases short, with 19 bases between. This CDR3 comprises 16 residues. Germline V CDR1 and CDR2: MDHEN, SYDVKM. CDR3 residues: CASSSSGSGFYNEQFF. In nucleotides, the CDR3 is TGTGCCAGCAGCTCCTCCGGGTCAGGGTTTTACAATGAGCAGTTCTTC. Filled out from reference TRBV28 and TRBJ2-1, the complete variable domain reads DVKVTQSSRYLVKRTGEKVFLECVQDMDHENMFWYRQDPGLGLRLIYFSYDVKMKEKGDIPEGYSVSREKKERFSLILESASTNQTSMYLCASSSSGSGFYNEQFFGPGTRLTVL.

V usage is TRBV6-6 and J usage is TRBJ2-5; 8 positions match TRBD1. J gave up 5 bases and V 6 bases, and 11 bases lay outside the gene matches. Per the germline V gene, CDR1 is MNHNY and CDR2 is SVGAGI (reference sequence). The CDR3 is 15 residues long. In DNA form, the CDR3 reads TGTGCCAGCAGCCCCCGTGGACAGGGTCTCGAGACCCAGTACTTC. It encodes CASSPRGQGLETQYF.

The chain couples TRBV19 to TRBJ2-2; 7 bases align to TRBD1. The V gene end was trimmed by 3 bases and the J gene end by 0 bases; junction bases not matched to a gene: 13. The germline V gene has CDR1 LNHDA and CDR2 SQIVND (reference sequence). The CDR3 runs 19 residues. This CDR3 reads CASSIGTAVLVANTGELFF. The CDR3 coding sequence is TGTGCCAGTAGTATCGGGACAGCCGTCTTAGTCGCGAACACCGGGGAGCTGTTTTTT.

The rearrangement links TRBV10-3 to TRBJ2-7; TRBD1 aligns across 8 bases. The CDR3 consists of 13 residues. The germline V gene has CDR1 ENHRY and CDR2 SYGVKD. The trim removed 6 bases at V and 5 bases at J, leaving 6 bases unmatched. CDR3 DNA: TGTGCCATCAGCGGACAGGGAAACCACGAGCAGTACTTC. Its protein product is CAISGQGNHEQYF.

This sequence joins TRBV28 and TRBJ1-5, with D uncertain. With 6 bases removed from V and 0 bases from J, the gap between germline ends came to 21 bases. The CDR3 is made up of 18 amino acids. Germline assignment: CDR1 MDHEN and CDR2 SYDVKM. The CDR3 DNA is TGTGCCAGCAGACCCCGCCGGTCTGAAGGAGTTAGCAATCAGCCCCAGCATTTT. Translating it yields CASRPRRSEGVSNQPQHF.

This clone has more than one count but fewer than ten. V and J are TRBV4-2 and TRBJ2-2; 8 positions agree with TRBD2. CDR3 size: 15 residues. Trimming cost V 0 bases and J 7 bases; bases outside gene matches: 4. Germline lookup yields CDR1 LGHNA and CDR2 YNFKEQ. This CDR3 is CASSQDYGRGGELFF. The CDR3 region has the DNA TGTGCCAGCAGCCAAGATTACGGGAGGGGCGGGGAGCTGTTTTTT.

The chain combines TRBV2 with TRBJ2-3, with TRBD2 matching 11 bases. V shed 7 bases and J 10 bases; nucleotides not matched to a gene: 13. The CDR3 is 15 amino acids. CDR1 and CDR2 from the germline V gene are SNHLY and FYNNEI. CDR3 residues: CASTTGTSGLRAQYF. The CDR3, as DNA: TGTGCCAGCACTACCGGGACTAGCGGCCTGCGTGCGCAGTATTTT.

V and J are TRBV5-1 and TRBJ2-7; tentatively, D is TRBD1 (6 bases). The V and J ends lost 2 bases and 2 bases respectively, with 11 bases between them. Looked up from germline, CDR1 is SGHRS and CDR2 is YFSETQ. CDR3 size: 14 residues. For the CDR3, the DNA is TGCGCCAGCAGCTTCGCGACAGGAACCTACGAGCAGTACTTC. Translated: CASSFATGTYEQYF. Using reference TRBV5-1 and TRBJ2-7 for the parts outside the CDR3, the full variable domain is KAGVTQTPRYLIKTRGQQVTLSCSPISGHRSVSWYQQTPGQGLQFLFEYFSETQRNKGNFPGRFSGRQFSNSRSEMNVSTLELGDSALYLCASSFATGTYEQYFGPGTRLTVT.

This clone was seen once. The rearrangement uses TRBV28 and TRBJ2-4, with 7 bases that match TRBD2. The J segment lost 0 bases and the V segment lost 3 bases, leaving 2 bases of the junction unmatched. The CDR3 is made up of 15 amino acids. Germline CDR1 and CDR2: MDHEN and SYDVKM. CDR3 sequence: CASSFLAVAKNIQYF. The CDR3 DNA follows: TGTGCCAGCAGTTTTCTAGCGGTAGCCAAAAACATTCAGTACTTC.

V is TRBV4-1 and J is TRBJ1-4; D uncertain. This CDR3 has 19 amino acids. Deletions cut 3 bases from V and 0 bases from J, with 20 bases between. Per the germline V gene, CDR1 is MGHRA and CDR2 is YSYEKL. Written as DNA, the CDR3 is TGCGCCAGCAGCCAGCCATCCCTGAGGGTCGGAGCAACTAATGAAAAACTGTTTTTT. It codes for CASSQPSLRVGATNEKLFF.

V usage is TRBV11-2 and J usage is TRBJ2-2, with a weak D call TRBD1 (5 bases). The CDR3 has 13 residues. CDR1 and CDR2 (germline): SGHAT, FQNNGV. Trimming left V 5 bases short and J 2 bases short, with 6 bases between. The CDR3 here is CASSRTNTGELFF. The CDR3 DNA reads TGTGCCAGCAGCCGGACAAACACCGGGGAGCTGTTTTTT.

The chain joins TRBV11-2 to TRBJ2-2; maybe TRBD2 (7 bases). V lost 2 bases and J lost 6, with 16 bases in between. CDR1 is SGHAT, CDR2 FQNNGV, per germline. The CDR3 spans 16 residues. As DNA, the CDR3 is TGTGCCAGCAGCTTACAATTTAGGGGGGGGGCCGGGGAGCTGTTTTTT. It encodes CASSLQFRGGAGELFF.

The rearrangement uses TRBV7-9 and TRBJ2-3; D is unresolved. This CDR3 is 14 amino acids long. Per germline, CDR1 SEHNR and CDR2 FQNEAQ (reference sequence). Trimming stripped 3 bases from V and 6 bases from J, with 13 bases between. CDR3 amino acids: CASSFAAADDTQYF. CDR3 coding DNA: TGTGCCAGCAGCTTCGCCGCGGCCGATGATACGCAGTATTTT. The full variable domain, with the rest looked up from reference TRBV7-9 and TRBJ2-3, is DTGVSQNPRHKITKRGQNVTFRCDPISEHNRLYWYRQTLGQGPEFLTYFQNEAQLEKSRLLSDRFSAERPKGSFSTLEIQRTEQGDSAMYLCASSFAAADDTQYFGPGTRLTVL.

By sample fraction, this clone is medium-sized. The CDR3 sequence: CASSLRGFANTGELFF. The CDR3 nucleotides read TGTGCCAGCAGCTTACGCGGCTTCGCGAACACCGGGGAGCTGTTTTTT. The chain has TRBV27 and TRBJ2-2; D gene ambiguous. Looked up from germline, CDR1 is MNHEY and CDR2 is SMNVEV (reference sequence). The ends were cut back, 6 bases at V and 0 bases at J, with 14 bases in the middle. The CDR3 spans 16 residues.

The chain is built from TRBV10-3 and TRBJ2-3; D unclear. The CDR3 contains 14 residues. CDR1 ENHRY and CDR2 SYGVKD come from the germline V gene. The V end lost 4 bases, the J end lost 4 bases, and 12 bases lay between the germline ends. The CDR3 DNA is TGTGCCATCAGTGGAGAGGTTGGGTCAGATACGCAGTATTTT. Translation gives CAISGEVGSDTQYF.

This rearrangement joins TRBV6-1 to TRBJ1-5; D is perhaps TRBD1 (6 bases). From germline, CDR1 is MNHNS and CDR2 SASEGT. V was shortened by 4 bases and J by 1 base, with 20 bases between the two germline ends. There are 18 residues in the CDR3. The CDR3 DNA reads as TGTGCCAGCAGTGGGTCAGGGGACCTACTATTAAGCAATCAGCCCCAGCATTTT. This gives the protein CASSGSGDLLLSNQPQHF.